This TCR beta chain was observed in a study of T cell clones after liver transplantation. Study-level points and caveats: In 5 of 8 subjects, circulating graft-donor-reactive CD4 TCRbeta sequences fell significantly after transplant.

CDR3 length: 14 amino acids. CDR1 is SEHNR and CDR2 is FQNEAQ in the germline V gene (reference sequence). V lost 3 bases and J lost 2, with 9 bases in between. Libraries were prepared by immunoSEQ multiplex PCR; TCRdb keeps only in-frame clonotypes and omits some of them. The data hold 70,000 to 80,000 clones, with under 95% observed a single time. In regard to this clone: Its specificity is not known.

Specimen: CD4+ T cells from blood, collected before liver transplant. The rearrangement links TRBV7-9 to TRBJ2-3; D is undetermined. This TCR was recovered from a human donor who received a liver transplant. CDR3 protein: CASSFSASTDTQYF. The CDR3 DNA sequence: TGTGCCAGCAGCTTCTCTGCGTCCACAGATACGCAGTATTTT.